This passage covers 16 T cell receptor beta chains from one sample sequenced in a study of blood T cells in healthy people across ages (dated by TCRdb to 2015 to 2017). Library method: 5' RACE. Instrument used: Illumina HiSeq 2500. A second PCR of 7 to 11 cycles was performed with a sample-barcoded 5' primer and a J-beta primer mix. TCRdb's own reprocessing of the public reads used fastp at Q25 and MiXCR and kept productive beta chains. Identical CDR3 proteins give one entry, which carries the most common genes and DNA. Recorded for this sample are hundreds of thousands of distinct CDR3 sequences; roughly 25% of them occurred a single time. Under 9.5% of the sample is held by the ten biggest clonotypes. These sequences were also reported in another study, on T cells of mothers and their children.

The specimen was blood. These receptors all come from a boy aged 5-17 years in good health.

The gene calls are TRBV6-5 and TRBJ2-3; 13 nucleotides line up with TRBD2. Looked up from germline, CDR1 is MNHEY and CDR2 is SVGAGI. V was clipped by 4 bases and J by 6 bases; unmatched bases: 13. This CDR3 is built from 18 residues. The CDR3 DNA reads as TGTGCCAGCAGTTCGTCGGGGACTAGCGGGGTCTTAGGCGATACGCAGTATTTT. Its protein is CASSSSGTSGVLGDTQYF.

The V gene is TRBV4-1, the J gene TRBJ2-5; tentatively, D is TRBD2 (6 bases). This CDR3 comprises 16 residues. The germline V gene has CDR1 MGHRA and CDR2 YSYEKL. V lost 1 base and J lost 5, with 17 bases in between. CDR3 in amino acids: CASSQGLGSGEETQYF. CDR3 nucleotides: TGCGCCAGCAGCCAAGGTCTGGGTTCGGGAGAGGAGACCCAGTACTTC.

This clonotype was recorded a few times. The chain joins TRBV20-1 to TRBJ2-5; no firm D call. Trimming took 0 bases from V and 7 from J, leaving 15 bases between them. The CDR3 is 14 amino acids. Germline assignment: CDR1 DFQATT and CDR2 SNEGSKA (reference sequence). In DNA, the CDR3 is TGCAGTGCTAGAGAGGTCCCAGCTTCGGGGACCCAGTACTTC. Its translation is CSAREVPASGTQYF.

The chain employs TRBV14 and TRBJ1-4; unclear D gene. The CDR3 is 13 amino acids. Germline lookup yields CDR1 SGHDN and CDR2 FVKESK. Between the trimmed V and J ends, which lost 1 base and 7 bases, there was a span of 7 bases. The DNA for the CDR3 is TGTGCCAGCAGCCAAGGTTTCGGTGAAAAACTGTTTTTT. This sequence encodes CASSQGFGEKLFF.

This sequence joins TRBV7-2 and TRBJ1-4; tentatively, D is TRBD1 (6 bases). Per germline, CDR1 SGHTA and CDR2 FQGNSA. This CDR3 is 14 amino acids long. With 4 bases removed from V and 1 base from J, the gap between germline ends came to 7 bases. The CDR3 DNA reads TGTGCCAGCAGCTGGACAGTAACTAATGAAAAACTGTTTTTT. Translating gives CASSWTVTNEKLFF.

This clonotype turned up a few times. The CDR3 DNA reads as TGTGCCAGCAGCTTCTATCCGGGGTCCCGCCCCACTAATGAAAAACTGTTTTTT. Amino acids: CASSFYPGSRPTNEKLFF. The chain carries TRBV27 and TRBJ1-4; no clear D gene. The CDR3 covers 18 residues. The germline gives CDR1 MNHEY, CDR2 SMNVEV (reference sequence). V shed 6 bases and J shed 2 bases, with 22 bases lying between them.

This clonotype was found a few times. The junction shows a germline mismatch at one end, possibly a read error. The rearrangement links TRBV20-1 to TRBJ1-4; TRBD1 is a possible D gene (6 bases). The CDR3 has 13 amino acids. Per germline, CDR1 DFQATT and CDR2 SNEGSKA (reference sequence). This chain's CDR3 is CSAKQGGGNKLLF. In DNA form, the CDR3 reads TGCAGTGCTAAACAGGGTGGAGGGAACAAACTGCTTTTT.

This clonotype was counted between two and nine times. The J gene is TRBJ1-1, the V gene TRBV11-2; 8 nucleotides align to TRBD1. Germline trimming cut 1 base from V and 6 bases from J; bases unmatched to any gene: 10. CDR1 is SGHAT and CDR2 is FQNNGV in the germline V gene. The CDR3 length is 16 residues. CDR3 loop: CASSLGRQGAGAEAFF. In DNA, the CDR3 is TGTGCCAGCAGCTTAGGACGTCAGGGGGCAGGAGCTGAAGCTTTCTTT.

The chain links TRBV6-5 to TRBJ2-4, with D perhaps TRBD2 (5 bases). There are 13 residues in the CDR3. Germline assignment: CDR1 MNHEY and CDR2 SVGAGI. Trimming took 7 bases from V and 7 from J, leaving 14 bases between them. The CDR3 spells CASKGEGINIQYF. The DNA of the CDR3 is TGTGCCAGCAAAGGAGAGGGCATCAACATTCAGTACTTC.

This clonotype has a handful of counts. The genes are TRBV2 and TRBJ2-2, with 7 bases that match TRBD1. Unmatched junction bases numbered 6, after V lost 7 bases and J lost 4 bases. Germline V CDR1 and CDR2: SNHLY, FYNNEI. CDR3 size: 14 residues. CDR3 bases: TGTGCCAGCACTGGGGCAGGGGGCACCGGGGAGCTGTTTTTT. Translated: CASTGAGGTGELFF.

This clonotype was picked up a small number of times. This chain uses TRBV6-4 with TRBJ2-2; D gene ambiguous. The germline V gene has CDR1 MRHNA and CDR2 SNTAGT. The CDR3 totals 15 residues. V shed 3 bases and J shed 0 bases, with 8 bases lying between them. The chain's CDR3 is CASSEGSSNTGELFF. The CDR3 DNA reads as TGTGCCAGCAGTGAGGGAAGCTCGAACACCGGGGAGCTGTTTTTT.

The CDR3 nucleotides are TGTGCCAGCAGCTTAGGTGATGACGGGGACACTGAAGCTTTCTTT. Translation gives CASSLGDDGDTEAFF. The rearrangement uses TRBV7-9 and TRBJ1-1; D remains ambiguous. V lost 1 base and J lost 3, with 12 bases in between. Germline loops: CDR1 SEHNR, CDR2 FQNEAQ (reference sequence). The CDR3 is 15 amino acids.

The J gene is TRBJ2-5, the V gene TRBV6-1, with 10 nucleotides matching TRBD2. Per the germline V gene, CDR1 is MNHNS and CDR2 is SASEGT. The CDR3 has 19 residues. The V segment lost 6 bases and the J segment 2 bases; nucleotides outside the gene matches: 18. Here the CDR3 DNA reads TGTGCCAGCAGCCCTACCCCTGGAGATACTAGCGGGGTTCAAGAGACCCAGTACTTC. It yields the protein CASSPTPGDTSGVQETQYF.

The chain links TRBV5-6 to TRBJ2-7; 8 nucleotides match TRBD2. The CDR3 is 14 amino acids. CDR1 is SGHDT and CDR2 is YYEEEE in the germline V gene. Unmatched junction bases numbered 6, after V lost 1 base and J lost 6 bases. This chain's CDR3 is CASSLRAGVGEQYF. The CDR3 DNA reads TGTGCCAGCAGCTTGCGAGCGGGAGTAGGCGAGCAGTACTTC.

V is TRBV6-2 or TRBV6-3 and J is TRBJ2-1, with D unclear. The germline V gene encodes CDR1 MNHEY and CDR2 SVGEGT. The length of the CDR3 is 13 residues. Deletions cut 1 base from V and 7 bases from J, with 8 bases between. CDR3 protein: CASSYFEGNEQFF. The CDR3 region has the DNA TGTGCCAGCAGTTACTTCGAAGGTAATGAGCAGTTCTTC.

The chain carries TRBV28 and TRBJ2-7; 10 nucleotides align to TRBD2. The CDR3 length is 15 residues. Germline-derived CDR1 and CDR2 are MDHEN and SYDVKM. Losses at the gene ends were 4 bases for V and 7 bases for J; bases not matched to a gene: 10. CDR3 coding DNA: TGTGCCAGCAGTTCCCCGGCTAGCGGGAGTGGAGAGCAGTACTTC. Translated, it gives CASSSPASGSGEQYF. The full variable domain, rest sourced from reference TRBV28 and TRBJ2-7, is DVKVTQSSRYLVKRTGEKVFLECVQDMDHENMFWYRQDPGLGLRLIYFSYDVKMKEKGDIPEGYSVSREKKERFSLILESASTNQTSMYLCASSSPASGSGEQYFGPGTRLTVT.